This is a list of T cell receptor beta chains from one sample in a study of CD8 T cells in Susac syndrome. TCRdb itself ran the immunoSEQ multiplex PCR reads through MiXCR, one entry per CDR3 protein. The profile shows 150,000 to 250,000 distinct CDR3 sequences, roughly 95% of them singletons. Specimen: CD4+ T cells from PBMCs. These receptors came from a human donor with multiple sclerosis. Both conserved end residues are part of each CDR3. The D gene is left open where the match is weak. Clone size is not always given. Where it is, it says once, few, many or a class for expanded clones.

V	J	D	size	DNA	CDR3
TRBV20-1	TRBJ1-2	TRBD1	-	TGCAGTGCTCTCCATGAGGAAGGGGGCGGTGGCTACACCTTC	CSALHEEGGGGYTF
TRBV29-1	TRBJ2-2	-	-	TGCAGCGCCGGCAGGGCTAACGGGGAGCTGTTTTTT	CSAGRANGELFF
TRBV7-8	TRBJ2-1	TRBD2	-	TGTGCCAGCAGCCGACTAGCGGGACTCTACAATGAGCAGTTCTTC	CASSRLAGLYNEQFF
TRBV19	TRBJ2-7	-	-	TGTGCCAGTAGTAGGGGTGTGCGGTACGAGCAGTACTTC	CASSRGVRYEQYF
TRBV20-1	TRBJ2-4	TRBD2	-	TGCAGTGCTAGGAGCGGGGTAGCCAAAAACATTCAGTACTTC	CSARSGVAKNIQYF
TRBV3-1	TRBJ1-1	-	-	TGTGCCACCAACCAGAGGGCAGACACTGAAGCTTTCTTT	CATNQRADTEAFF
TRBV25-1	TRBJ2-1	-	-	TGTGCCAGCAGTGATCCGGCCCAGGGGACCAATGAGCAGTTCTTC	CASSDPAQGTNEQFF
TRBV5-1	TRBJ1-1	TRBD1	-	TGCGCCAGCAGCTACGGACAGGGGAAGGCTGAAGCTTTCTTT	CASSYGQGKAEAFF
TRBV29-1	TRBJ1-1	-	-	TGCAGCGGGGCACAGAACACTGAAGCTTTCTTT	CSGAQNTEAFF
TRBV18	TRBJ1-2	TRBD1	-	TGTGCCAGCTCATCCCGACAGGGGTGGATCTATGGCTACACCTTC	CASSSRQGWIYGYTF
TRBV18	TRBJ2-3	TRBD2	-	TGTGCCAGCTCACCACCCGGACTAGCGGGAGGGAACACAGATACGCAGTATTTT	CASSPPGLAGGNTDTQYF
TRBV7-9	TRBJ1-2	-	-	TGTGCCAGCAGCTTAGTTGCAGTCGCCAAATCCGTGACCTTC	CASSLVAVAKSVTF
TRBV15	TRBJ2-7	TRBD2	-	TGTGCCACCAGCAGGGAATATCCGGGACTAGCGGGTCCTTTGGAGCAGTACTTC	CATSREYPGLAGPLEQYF
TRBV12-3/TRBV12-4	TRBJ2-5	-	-	TGTGCCAGCAGTTTAAGGCGCCGGGGGGAGACCCAGTACTTC	CASSLRRRGETQYF
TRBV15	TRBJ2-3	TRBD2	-	TGTGCCACCAGCCTACCGGGGGGAGCCGTAGGGAAGCAGTATTTT	CATSLPGGAVGKQYF
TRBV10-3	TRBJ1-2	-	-	TGTGCCACCACGACAGAAAACTATGGCTACACCTTC	CATTTENYGYTF
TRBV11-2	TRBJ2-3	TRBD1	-	TGTGCCAGCAGGGGACAGGGTAGCACAGATACGCAGTATTTT	CASRGQGSTDTQYF
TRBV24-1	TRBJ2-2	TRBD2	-	TGTGCCACCGGTGCGGGGGCGAACACCGGGGAGCTGTTTTTT	CATGAGANTGELFF
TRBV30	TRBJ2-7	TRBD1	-	TGTGCCTGGGGACAGGGGTTCAACGAGCAGTACTTC	CAWGQGFNEQYF
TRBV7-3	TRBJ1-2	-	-	TGTGCCAGCAGCTTTGGGACGGGATTCGGCTACACCTTC	CASSFGTGFGYTF
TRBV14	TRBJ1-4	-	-	TGTGCCAGCAGCCCTTTTAGGAGCGGGGGTTATGAAAAACTGTTTTTT	CASSPFRSGGYEKLFF
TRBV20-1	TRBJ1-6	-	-	TGCAGTGCCCCGGGGGGGGTTAATTCACCCCTCCACTTT	CSAPGGVNSPLHF
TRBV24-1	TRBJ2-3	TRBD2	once	TGTGCCACCAGTGACCGGACTAGCGGCGTGACGCGCACAGATACGCAGTATTTT	CATSDRTSGVTRTDTQYF
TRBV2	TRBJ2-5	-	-	TGTGCCAGCAGTCGGGACCAAGAGACCCAGTACTTC	CASSRDQETQYF
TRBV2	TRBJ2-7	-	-	TGTGCCAGCAGTGAATACCACGGGACGGCCACCTACGAGCAGTACTTC	CASSEYHGTATYEQYF
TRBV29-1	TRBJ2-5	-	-	TGCAGCGTGCGACCGACAGCTTGGGGACAAGAGACCCAGTACTTC	CSVRPTAWGQETQYF
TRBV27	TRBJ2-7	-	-	TGTGCCAGCAGAGGGACGGAATTCGACGAGCAGTACTTC	CASRGTEFDEQYF
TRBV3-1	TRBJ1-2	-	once	TGTGCCAGCAGCCAATCCTCGGCTGGCTACACCTTC	CASSQSSAGYTF
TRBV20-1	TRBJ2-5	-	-	TGCAGTGCTTGGGGGAACCAAGAGACCCAGTACTTC	CSAWGNQETQYF
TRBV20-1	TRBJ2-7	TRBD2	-	TGCAGTGCTAGAGCGGGAGGCGAGCAGTACTTC	CSARAGGEQYF
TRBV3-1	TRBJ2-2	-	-	TGTGCCAGCAGCGGATCGGCCGGGGAGCTGTTTTTT	CASSGSAGELFF
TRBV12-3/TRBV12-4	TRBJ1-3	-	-	TGTGCCAGCAGCCTTACAGGGACTTCTGGAAACACCATATATTTT	CASSLTGTSGNTIYF
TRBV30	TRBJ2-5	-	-	TGTGCCTGGAGTGGGTTGGGGGTCAAGGGGGAGACCCAGTACTTC	CAWSGLGVKGETQYF
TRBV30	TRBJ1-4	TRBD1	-	TGTGCCTGGGGGACAGCGGATGAAAAACTGTTTTTT	CAWGTADEKLFF
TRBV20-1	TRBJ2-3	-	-	TGCAGCGCTAGGGGGGCTGGGGATACGCAGTATTTT	CSARGAGDTQYF
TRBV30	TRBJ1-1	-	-	TGTGCCTCGAAGTATATCGAAGCTTTCTTT	CASKYIEAFF
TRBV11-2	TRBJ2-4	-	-	TGTGCCAGCAGCCCACTTGGGGGCGCCATTCAGTACTTC	CASSPLGGAIQYF
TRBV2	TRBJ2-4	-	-	TGTGCCAGCCAGGACTCTTTTATTCAGTACTTC	CASQDSFIQYF
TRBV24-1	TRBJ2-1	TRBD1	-	TGTGCCACCAGTGATGGTACAGGGGGCCACAATGAGCAGTTCTTC	CATSDGTGGHNEQFF
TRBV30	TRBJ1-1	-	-	TGTGCCTGGAGTGTAAGGGCAGCAACTGAAGCTTTCTTT	CAWSVRAATEAFF
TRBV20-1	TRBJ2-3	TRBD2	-	TGCAGTGCTAGTAGTCTAGCGGGGGGTACTAGCACAGATACGCAGTATTTT	CSASSLAGGTSTDTQYF
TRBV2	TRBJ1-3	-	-	TGTGCCCAAGCTCAGGACTCTGGAAACACCATATATTTT	CAQAQDSGNTIYF
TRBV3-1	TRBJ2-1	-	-	TGTGCCAGCAGCTTAACGGTCGTCCAGAATGAGCAGTTCTTC	CASSLTVVQNEQFF
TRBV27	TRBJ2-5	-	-	TGTGCCAGCAGTTTGTCATACGGAGAGACCCAGTACTTC	CASSLSYGETQYF
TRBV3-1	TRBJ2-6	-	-	TGTGCCAGCAGACCTACCTCTGGGGCCAACGTCCTGACTTTC	CASRPTSGANVLTF
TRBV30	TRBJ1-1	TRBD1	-	TGTGCCTGGGGCCGGGACAGGAGAACTGAAGCTTTCTTT	CAWGRDRRTEAFF
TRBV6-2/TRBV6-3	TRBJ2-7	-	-	TGTGCCAGCACCCGGACAGCTCTCTACGAGCAGTACTTC	CASTRTALYEQYF
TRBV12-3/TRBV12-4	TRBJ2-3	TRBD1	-	TGTGCCAGCAGGGATCTAGTCCCGGGACAGGGAAAAGTGGATACGCAGTATTTT	CASRDLVPGQGKVDTQYF
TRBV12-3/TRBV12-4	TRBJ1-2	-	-	TGTGCCAGCAGTTTAAGCCAGGGTGATGGCTACACCTTC	CASSLSQGDGYTF
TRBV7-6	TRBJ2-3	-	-	TGTGCCAGCAGCTTAAAAAACAGGGACCGGGATACGCAGTATTTT	CASSLKNRDRDTQYF